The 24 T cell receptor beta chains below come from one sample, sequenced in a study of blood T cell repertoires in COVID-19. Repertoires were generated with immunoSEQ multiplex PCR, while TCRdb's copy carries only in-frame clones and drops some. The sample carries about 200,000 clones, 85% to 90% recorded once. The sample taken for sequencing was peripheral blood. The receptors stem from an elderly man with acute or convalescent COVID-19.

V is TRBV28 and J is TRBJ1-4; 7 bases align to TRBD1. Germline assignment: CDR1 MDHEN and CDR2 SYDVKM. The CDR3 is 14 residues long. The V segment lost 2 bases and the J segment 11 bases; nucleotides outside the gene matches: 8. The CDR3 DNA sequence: TGTGCCAGCAGTTTAAGACAGGGAAGAGAGAAACTGTTTTTT. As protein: CASSLRQGREKLFF.

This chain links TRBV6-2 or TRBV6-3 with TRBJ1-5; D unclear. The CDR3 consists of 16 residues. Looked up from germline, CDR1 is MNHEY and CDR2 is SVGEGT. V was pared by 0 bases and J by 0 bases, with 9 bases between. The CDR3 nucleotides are TGTGCCAGCAGTTACTCGATCGGAGATAGCAATCAGCCCCAGCATTTT. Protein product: CASSYSIGDSNQPQHF.

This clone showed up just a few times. This CDR3 is CASSYSGGGETQYF. CDR3 nucleotide sequence: TGTGCCAGCAGTTACTCTGGGGGCGGGGAGACCCAGTACTTC. The genes are TRBV6-2 or TRBV6-3 and TRBJ2-5, with D possibly matching TRBD1 (6 bases). V gave up 0 bases and J gave up 5 bases, with 10 bases separating them. Looked up from germline, CDR1 is MNHEY and CDR2 is SVGEGT. CDR3 length equals 14 residues.

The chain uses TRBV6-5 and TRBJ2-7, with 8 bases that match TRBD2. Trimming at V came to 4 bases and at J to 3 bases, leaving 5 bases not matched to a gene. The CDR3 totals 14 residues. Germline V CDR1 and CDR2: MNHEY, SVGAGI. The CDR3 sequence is CASSLRAGDYEQYF. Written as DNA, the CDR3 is TGTGCCAGCAGTTTGCGAGCGGGGGACTACGAGCAGTACTTC.

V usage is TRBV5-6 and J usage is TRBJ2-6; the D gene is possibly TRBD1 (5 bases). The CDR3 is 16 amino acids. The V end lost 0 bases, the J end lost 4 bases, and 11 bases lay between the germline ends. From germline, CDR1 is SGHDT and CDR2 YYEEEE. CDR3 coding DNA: TGTGCCAGCAGCTTGGGGGCAGGGTACGGGGCCAACGTCCTGACTTTC. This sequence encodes CASSLGAGYGANVLTF.

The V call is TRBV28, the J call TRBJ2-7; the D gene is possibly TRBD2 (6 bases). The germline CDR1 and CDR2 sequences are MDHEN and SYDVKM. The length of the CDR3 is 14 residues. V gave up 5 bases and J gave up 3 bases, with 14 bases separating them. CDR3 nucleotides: TGTGCCAGCAGTAAAGGAGGGAATTTCTACGAGCAGTACTTC. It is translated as CASSKGGNFYEQYF.

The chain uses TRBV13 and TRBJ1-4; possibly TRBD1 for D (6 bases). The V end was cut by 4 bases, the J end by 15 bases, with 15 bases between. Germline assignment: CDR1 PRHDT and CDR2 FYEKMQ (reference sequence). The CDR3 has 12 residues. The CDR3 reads CASSYSGGEVFF. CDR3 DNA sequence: TGTGCCAGCAGCTACAGCGGGGGCGAAGTGTTTTTT.

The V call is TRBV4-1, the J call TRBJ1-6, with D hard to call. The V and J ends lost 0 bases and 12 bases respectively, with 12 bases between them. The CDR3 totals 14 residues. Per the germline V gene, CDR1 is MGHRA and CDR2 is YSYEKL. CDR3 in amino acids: CASSQDGSGVPLHF. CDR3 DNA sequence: TGCGCCAGCAGCCAAGACGGCTCGGGAGTACCCCTCCACTTT.

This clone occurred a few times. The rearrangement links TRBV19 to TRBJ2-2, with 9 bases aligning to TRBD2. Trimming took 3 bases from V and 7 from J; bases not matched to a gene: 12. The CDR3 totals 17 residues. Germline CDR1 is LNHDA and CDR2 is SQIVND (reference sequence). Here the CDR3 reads CASSIILAGRRVGELFF. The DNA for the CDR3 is TGTGCCAGTAGTATCATCCTAGCGGGACGTCGGGTCGGGGAGCTGTTTTTT.

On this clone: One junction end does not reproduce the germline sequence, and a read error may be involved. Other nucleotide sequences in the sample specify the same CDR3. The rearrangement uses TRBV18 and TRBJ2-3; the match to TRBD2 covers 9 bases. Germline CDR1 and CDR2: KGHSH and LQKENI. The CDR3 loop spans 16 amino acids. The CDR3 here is CASSPPIAGGTDTQYF. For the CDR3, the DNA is TGTGCCAGCTCTCCACCCATAGCGGGAGGCACAGATACGCAGTATTTT.

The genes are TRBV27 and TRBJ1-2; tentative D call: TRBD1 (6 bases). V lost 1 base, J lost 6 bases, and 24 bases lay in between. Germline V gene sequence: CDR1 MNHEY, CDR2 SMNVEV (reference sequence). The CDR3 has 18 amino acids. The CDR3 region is CASSLCPEQGTPCDGYTF. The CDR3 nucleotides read TGTGCCAGCAGTTTATGCCCCGAGCAGGGGACCCCCTGTGATGGCTACACCTTC.

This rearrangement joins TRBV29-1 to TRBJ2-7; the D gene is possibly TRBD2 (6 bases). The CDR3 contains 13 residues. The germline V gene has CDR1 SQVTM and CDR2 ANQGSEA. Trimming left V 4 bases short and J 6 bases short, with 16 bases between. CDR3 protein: CSVGGVGGLEQYV. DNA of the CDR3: TGCAGCGTTGGAGGGGTGGGAGGTCTCGAGCAGTACGTC.

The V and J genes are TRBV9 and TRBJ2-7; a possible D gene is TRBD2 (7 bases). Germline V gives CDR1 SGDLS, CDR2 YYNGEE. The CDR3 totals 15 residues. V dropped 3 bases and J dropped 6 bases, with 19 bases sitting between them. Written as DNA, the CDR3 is TGTGCCAGCAGCGCCCCTGAGGGGGGGCGAAGCGAGCAGTACTTC. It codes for CASSAPEGGRSEQYF. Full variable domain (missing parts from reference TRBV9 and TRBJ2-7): DSGVTQTPKHLITATGQRVTLRCSPRSGDLSVYWYQQSLDQGLQFLIQYYNGEERAKGNILERFSAQQFPDLHSELNLSSLELGDSALYFCASSAPEGGRSEQYFGPGTRLTVT.

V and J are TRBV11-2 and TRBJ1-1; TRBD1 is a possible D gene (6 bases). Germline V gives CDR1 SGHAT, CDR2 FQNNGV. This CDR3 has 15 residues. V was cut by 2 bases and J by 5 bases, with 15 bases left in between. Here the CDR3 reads CASSLNGQGRTEAFF. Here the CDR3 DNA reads TGTGCCAGCAGCTTAAACGGGCAGGGGCGGACTGAAGCTTTCTTT.

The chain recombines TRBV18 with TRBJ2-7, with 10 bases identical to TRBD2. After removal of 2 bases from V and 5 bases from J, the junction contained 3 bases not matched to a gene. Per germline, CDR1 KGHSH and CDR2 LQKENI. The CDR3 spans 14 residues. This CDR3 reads CASSPILAGDEQYF. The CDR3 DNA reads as TGTGCCAGCTCACCAATCCTAGCGGGAGACGAGCAGTACTTC.

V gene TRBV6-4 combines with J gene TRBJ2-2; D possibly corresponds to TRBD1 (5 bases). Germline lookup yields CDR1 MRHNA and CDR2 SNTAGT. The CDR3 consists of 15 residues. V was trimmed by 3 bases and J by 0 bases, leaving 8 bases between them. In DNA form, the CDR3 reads TGTGCCAGCAGTGAATCAGGGCCGAACACCGGGGAGCTGTTTTTT. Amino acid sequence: CASSESGPNTGELFF.

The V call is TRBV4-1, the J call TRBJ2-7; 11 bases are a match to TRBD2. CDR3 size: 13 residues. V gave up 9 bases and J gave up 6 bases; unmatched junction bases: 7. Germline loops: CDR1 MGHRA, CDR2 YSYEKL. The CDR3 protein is CASRLAGGGEQYF. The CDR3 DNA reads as TGCGCCAGTCGATTAGCGGGAGGGGGCGAGCAGTACTTC.

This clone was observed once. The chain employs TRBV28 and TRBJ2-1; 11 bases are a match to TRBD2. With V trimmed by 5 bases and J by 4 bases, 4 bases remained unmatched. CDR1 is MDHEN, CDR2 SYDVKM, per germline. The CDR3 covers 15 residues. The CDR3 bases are TGTGCCAGCAGTCTAGGGACTAGCGGTTACAATGAGCAGTTCTTC. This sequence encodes CASSLGTSGYNEQFF.

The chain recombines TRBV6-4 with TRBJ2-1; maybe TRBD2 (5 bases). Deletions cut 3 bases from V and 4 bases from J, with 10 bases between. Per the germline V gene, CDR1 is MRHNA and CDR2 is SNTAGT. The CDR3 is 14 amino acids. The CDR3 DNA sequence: TGTGCCAGCAGTGATGGAGCGGATTACAATGAGCAGTTCTTC. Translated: CASSDGADYNEQFF.

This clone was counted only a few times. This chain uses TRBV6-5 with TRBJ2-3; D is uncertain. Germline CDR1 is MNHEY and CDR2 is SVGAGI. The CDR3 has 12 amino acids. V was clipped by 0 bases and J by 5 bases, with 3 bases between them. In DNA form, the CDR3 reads TGTGCCAGCAGTTACTCCAGAGATACGCAGTATTTT. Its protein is CASSYSRDTQYF.

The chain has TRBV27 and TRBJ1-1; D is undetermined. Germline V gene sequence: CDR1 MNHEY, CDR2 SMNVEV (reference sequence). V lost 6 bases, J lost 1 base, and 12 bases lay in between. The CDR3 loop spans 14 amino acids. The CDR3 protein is CASSMRSQNTEAFF. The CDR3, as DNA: TGTGCCAGCAGCATGAGGAGCCAGAACACTGAAGCTTTCTTT.

Here the CDR3 reads CASSTGNNQPQHF. CDR3 DNA sequence: TGTGCCAGCAGCACAGGTAACAATCAGCCCCAGCATTTT. The chain links TRBV5-4 to TRBJ1-5, with D maybe TRBD1 (5 bases). The germline V and J ends were trimmed by 4 bases and 3 bases, with 8 bases remaining between them. This CDR3 region has 13 residues. CDR1 and CDR2 (germline): SGHNT, YYREEE (reference sequence).

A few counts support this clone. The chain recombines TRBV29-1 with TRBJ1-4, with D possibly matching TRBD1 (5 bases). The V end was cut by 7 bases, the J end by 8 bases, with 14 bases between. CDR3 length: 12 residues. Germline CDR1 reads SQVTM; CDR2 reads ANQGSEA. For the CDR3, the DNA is TGCAGCGCCGGAACAGGTCCGGAAAAACTGTTTTTT. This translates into CSAGTGPEKLFF.

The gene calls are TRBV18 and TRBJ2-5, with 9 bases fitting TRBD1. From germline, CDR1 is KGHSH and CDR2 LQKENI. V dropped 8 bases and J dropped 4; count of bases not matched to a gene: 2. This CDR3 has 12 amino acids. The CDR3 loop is CASQTGGETQYF. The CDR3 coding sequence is TGTGCCAGCCAGACAGGGGGAGAGACCCAGTACTTC.